A single sample is the source of the 26 T cell receptor beta chains below, sequenced in a study of cytotoxic CD8 clonotypes in ibrutinib-treated CLL (dated by TCRdb to 2020 to 2022). Interpreted using the paper, the time point label stands for: progressive disease on ibrutinib. Library preparation used the immunoSEQ multiplex PCR assay. The table comes from immuneACCESS by way of TCRdb, which keeps in-frame sequences with V and J called. Part of the clones is missing from these tables; in studies checked, under half for an unresolved V gene and the rest for unknown reasons. A total of more than 9,500 clones appear in this sample, around 85% of them only once. 20% to 25% of the sample rests with the top ten. This sample comprised PBMCs, obtained at disease progression, from a patient treated with ibrutinib. These receptors all come from a human donor with chronic lymphocytic leukemia.

The chain is built from TRBV7-9 and TRBJ2-5; no definite D call. Per the germline V gene, CDR1 is SEHNR and CDR2 is FQNEAQ (reference sequence). Trimming pared 2 bases from V and 5 bases from J, leaving 6 bases between. This CDR3 is 12 amino acids long. Here the CDR3 reads CASSLNWETQYF. The CDR3 nucleotides read TGTGCCAGCAGCTTAAATTGGGAGACCCAGTACTTC.

CDR3 sequence reads: CASSFGEGPEAFF. The CDR3 DNA is TGCGCCAGCAGCTTCGGGGAGGGTCCTGAAGCTTTCTTT. This rearrangement joins TRBV5-1 to TRBJ1-1; D gene ambiguous. This CDR3 spans 13 amino acids. V was pared by 2 bases and J by 6 bases, with 11 bases between. Germline V gene data show CDR1 as SGHRS and CDR2 as YFSETQ.

The chain carries TRBV7-2 and TRBJ1-1; TRBD1 is a possible D gene (6 bases). Per the germline V gene, CDR1 is SGHTA and CDR2 is FQGNSA. CDR3 length equals 14 residues. Deletions cut 10 bases from V and 6 bases from J, with 21 bases between. Here the CDR3 reads CANQRDQGLSEAFF. The CDR3 bases are TGTGCCAACCAGCGAGACCAGGGGTTGTCTGAAGCTTTCTTT.

J is TRBJ1-4 and V is TRBV2; D is ambiguous. V shed 7 bases and J shed 8 bases, with 17 bases lying between them. The CDR3 sequence is 14 residues long. Germline V gene sequence: CDR1 SNHLY, CDR2 FYNNEI. CDR3 region: CASKTEDVSEKLFF. The CDR3 nucleotides read TGTGCCAGCAAGACGGAGGACGTTTCAGAAAAACTGTTTTTT. The full variable domain, with the rest looked up from reference TRBV2 and TRBJ1-4, is EPEVTQTPSHQVTQMGQEVILRCVPISNHLYFYWYRQILGQKVEFLVSFYNNEISEKSEIFDDQFSVERPDGSNFTLKIRSTKLEDSAMYFCASKTEDVSEKLFFGSGTQLSVL.

This sequence joins TRBV28 and TRBJ2-1; TRBD2 matches at 12 bases. The CDR3 is 17 residues long. Germline V gene lookup returns CDR1 MDHEN and CDR2 SYDVKM. The ends lost 5 bases at V and 3 bases at J; junction bases unmatched: 8. CDR3 nucleotides: TGTGCCAGCAGTCTCGCTAGCGGGAGGGCCTTCTACAATGAGCAGTTCTTC. Encoded protein: CASSLASGRAFYNEQFF.

The chain carries TRBV19 and TRBJ2-2; 10 bases align to TRBD2. The germline gives CDR1 LNHDA, CDR2 SQIVND (reference sequence). V shed 4 bases, J shed 5 bases, and the junction held 7 bases outside the gene matches. CDR3 length equals 16 residues. Written as DNA, the CDR3 is TGTGCCAGTAGTACGCTAGCGGGAGTGGTAACCGGGGAGCTGTTTTTT. This codes for CASSTLAGVVTGELFF.

This clone was detected a few times. The chain is built from TRBV6-1 and TRBJ2-7, with D maybe TRBD2 (5 bases). Germline loops: CDR1 MNHNS, CDR2 SASEGT. The V end was cut by 0 bases, the J end by 3 bases, with 9 bases between. The CDR3 sequence is 14 residues long. CDR3 loop: CASSEAPRGYEQYF. CDR3 sequence (DNA): TGTGCCAGCAGTGAAGCGCCCCGGGGCTACGAGCAGTACTTC.

The chain couples TRBV6-1 to TRBJ2-7; 12 positions agree with TRBD2. This CDR3 comprises 13 residues. CDR1 and CDR2 (germline): MNHNS, SASEGT. V lost 10 bases and J lost 5; bases outside the gene matches: 6. The CDR3 DNA follows: TGTGCCACCCTCAGACTAGCGGGAGACGAGCAGTACTTC. Its protein is CATLRLAGDEQYF.

The CDR3 region is CASSITQGGLATQYF. The CDR3 bases are TGTGCCAGTAGTATAACCCAGGGGGGCTTGGCCACCCAGTACTTC. V gene TRBV19 combines with J gene TRBJ2-5; tentatively, D is TRBD1 (7 bases). CDR1 and CDR2 (germline): LNHDA, SQIVND (reference sequence). Trimming stripped 2 bases from V and 8 bases from J, with 18 bases between. The length of the CDR3 is 15 residues.

Concerning this clone: The sample has other DNA sequences that encode this CDR3 too. This sequence joins TRBV10-3 and TRBJ2-7, with 8 positions matching TRBD2. The V gene end was trimmed by 5 bases and the J gene end by 5 bases; junction bases not matched to a gene: 2. Germline CDR1 ENHRY, CDR2 SYGVKD. The CDR3 length is 12 residues. The CDR3 sequence is CAISSLADEQYF. CDR3 DNA sequence: TGTGCCATCAGTTCACTAGCGGACGAGCAGTACTTC.

This clone was recorded only once. This chain joins TRBV11-3 and TRBJ2-3; the D is unclear. V was pared by 5 bases and J by 3 bases, with 12 bases between. From germline, CDR1 is SGHNT and CDR2 YENEEA. The CDR3 spans 14 residues. The CDR3, as DNA: TGTGCCAGCAGCCCAGGAAGGGCTACAGATACGCAGTATTTT. As protein: CASSPGRATDTQYF.

This clone was observed a few times. The chain couples TRBV6-5 to TRBJ1-5; no reliable D call. Germline assignment: CDR1 MNHEY and CDR2 SVGAGI. Trimming removed 2 bases from V and 7 bases from J, with 9 bases in between. The CDR3 consists of 13 residues. CDR3 residues: CASSYDGNQPQHF. CDR3 coding DNA: TGTGCCAGCAGTTACGATGGGAACCAGCCCCAGCATTTT.

The chain recombines TRBV7-9 with TRBJ1-2; 10 bases align to TRBD1. The CDR3 is 16 amino acids. Germline-derived CDR1 and CDR2 are SEHNR and FQNEAQ (reference sequence). V trimming: 0 bases; J trimming: 5 bases; junction bases outside the gene matches: 6. The chain's CDR3 is CASSLARQGARYGYTF. The DNA for the CDR3 is TGTGCCAGCAGCTTAGCTCGACAGGGGGCAAGGTATGGCTACACCTTC.

This chain uses TRBV6-4 with TRBJ2-1; TRBD2 matches 11 bases. The germline V gene encodes CDR1 MRHNA and CDR2 SNTAGT. This CDR3 region has 17 residues. Trimming at V came to 0 bases and at J to 12 bases, leaving 13 bases not matched to a gene. CDR3 sequence (DNA): TGTGCCAGCAGTGACTCTTCACTAGCGGGAGTTTCCCCCGCGCAGTTCTTC. Amino acids: CASSDSSLAGVSPAQFF.

The chain links TRBV19 to TRBJ2-2; possibly TRBD2 for D (5 bases). Germline V lookup: CDR1 LNHDA, CDR2 SQIVND (reference sequence). The length of the CDR3 is 13 residues. With 3 bases removed from V and 7 bases from J, the gap between germline ends came to 9 bases. The CDR3 protein is CASSMRVDGELFF. In DNA, the CDR3 is TGTGCCAGTAGTATGAGGGTCGACGGGGAGCTGTTTTTT.

This chain uses TRBV5-4 with TRBJ1-1; TRBD1 agrees at 7 bases. V trimming: 4 bases; J trimming: 1 base; junction bases outside the gene matches: 4. The CDR3 length is 14 residues. Germline V gene sequence: CDR1 SGHNT, CDR2 YYREEE (reference sequence). CDR3 bases: TGTGCCAGCAGCATCCGGGACAGGAACACTGAAGCTTTCTTT. Translating it yields CASSIRDRNTEAFF.

V gene TRBV28 combines with J gene TRBJ2-2; 7 nucleotides match TRBD2. V trimming: 7 bases; J trimming: 2 bases; junction bases outside the gene matches: 4. This CDR3 is 14 amino acids long. In germline, CDR1 is MDHEN, CDR2 SYDVKM. The CDR3: CASNPGGNTGELFF. The CDR3 DNA is TGTGCCAGCAATCCGGGAGGCAACACCGGGGAGCTGTTTTTT.

The V call is TRBV4-1, the J call TRBJ2-5; D could derive from TRBD1 or TRBD2 (5 bases each). Germline V gene data show CDR1 as MGHRA and CDR2 as YSYEKL. V gave up 3 bases and J gave up 1 base, with 12 bases separating them. The CDR3 runs to 15 residues. The CDR3 DNA sequence: TGCGCCAGCAGCCACCCCGGGACCTTCCAAGAGACCCAGTACTTC. It yields the protein CASSHPGTFQETQYF.

The chain carries TRBV7-9 and TRBJ2-5; D unresolved. This CDR3 contains 14 residues. V was trimmed by 4 bases and J by 0 bases, leaving 9 bases between them. Germline CDR1 SEHNR, CDR2 FQNEAQ (reference sequence). This chain's CDR3 is CASSSDGYQETQYF. The DNA for the CDR3 is TGTGCCAGCAGCTCGGACGGTTACCAAGAGACCCAGTACTTC.

The chain is built from TRBV11-2 and TRBJ2-2, with D possibly matching TRBD1 (7 bases). This CDR3 is built from 15 residues. Trimming removed 5 bases at V and 0 bases at J, with 10 bases between. The germline V gene has CDR1 SGHAT and CDR2 FQNNGV. CDR3 sequence reads: CASSRGTANTGELFF. CDR3 DNA: TGTGCCAGCAGCCGGGGGACAGCGAACACCGGGGAGCTGTTTTTT. The full variable domain, completed using reference TRBV11-2 and TRBJ2-2, is EAGVAQSPRYKIIEKRQSVAFWCNPISGHATLYWYQQILGQGPKLLIQFQNNGVVDDSQLPKDRFSAERLKGVDSTLKIQPAKLEDSAVYLCASSRGTANTGELFFGEGSRLTVL.

This chain joins TRBV28 and TRBJ2-7; D possibly corresponds to TRBD2 (6 bases). The CDR3 totals 15 residues. Between the trimmed V and J ends, which lost 2 bases and 3 bases, there was a span of 14 bases. Looked up from germline, CDR1 is MDHEN and CDR2 is SYDVKM. The CDR3 DNA reads as TGTGCCAGCAGTTTAGGGGCTAGCGCCGACTACGAGCAGTACTTC. Translating it yields CASSLGASADYEQYF.

In this sample, this clone turned up a few times. The rearrangement uses TRBV4-2 and TRBJ1-3, with D possibly TRBD1 on 6 matching bases. CDR3 size: 15 residues. Deletions cut 4 bases from V and 3 bases from J, with 13 bases between. Looked up from germline, CDR1 is LGHNA and CDR2 is YNFKEQ. CDR3 residues: CASSPTMDSGNTIYF. DNA of the CDR3: TGTGCCAGCAGCCCTACGATGGACAGTGGAAACACCATATATTTT.

The chain employs TRBV6-1 and TRBJ1-5; D gene unclear. V lost 6 bases to trimming and J lost 5 bases, with 11 bases between them. Germline CDR1 reads MNHNS; CDR2 reads SASEGT. This CDR3 contains 13 residues. CDR3 DNA sequence: TGTGCCAGCAGACGGACCAGAGATCAGCCCCAGCATTTT. It encodes CASRRTRDQPQHF.

The V gene is TRBV25-1, the J gene TRBJ2-5; perhaps D is TRBD1 or TRBD2 (5 bases each). CDR1 MGHDK and CDR2 SYGVNS come from the germline V gene. V was cut by 6 bases and J by 2 bases, with 10 bases left in between. CDR3 length: 13 residues. The CDR3 sequence is CASRFGGQETQYF. The CDR3 bases are TGTGCCAGCAGATTTGGGGGTCAAGAGACCCAGTACTTC.

This clone is deemed medium-sized (0.01 to 0.1%). The chain uses TRBV28 and TRBJ2-1, with TRBD1 matching over 8 bases. The V gene's germline CDR1 is MDHEN and CDR2 SYDVKM. The junction had 5 bases not matched to a gene; V was cut back by 3 bases and J by 4 bases. The CDR3 is made up of 15 amino acids. This CDR3 reads CASSFGQGFYNEQFF. DNA of the CDR3: TGTGCCAGCAGTTTCGGACAGGGATTTTACAATGAGCAGTTCTTC.

The chain has TRBV4-1 and TRBJ2-1; a weak D match, TRBD1 (5 bases). Trimming pared 2 bases from V and 4 bases from J, leaving 9 bases between. The CDR3 covers 14 residues. CDR1 is MGHRA, CDR2 YSYEKL, per germline. The CDR3 sequence is CASSQTQGYNEQFF. The DNA for the CDR3 is TGCGCCAGCAGCCAAACTCAGGGTTACAATGAGCAGTTCTTC.